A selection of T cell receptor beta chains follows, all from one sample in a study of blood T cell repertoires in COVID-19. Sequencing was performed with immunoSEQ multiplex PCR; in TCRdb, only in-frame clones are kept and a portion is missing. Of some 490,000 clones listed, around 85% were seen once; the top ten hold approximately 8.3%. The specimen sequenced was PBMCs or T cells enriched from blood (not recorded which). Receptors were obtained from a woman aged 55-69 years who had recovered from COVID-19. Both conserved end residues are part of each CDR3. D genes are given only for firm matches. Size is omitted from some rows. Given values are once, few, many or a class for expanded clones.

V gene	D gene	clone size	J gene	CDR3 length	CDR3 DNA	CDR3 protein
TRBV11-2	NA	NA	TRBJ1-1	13	TGTGCCAGCAGCCTGGACAGGAACACTGAAGCTTTCTTT	CASSLDRNTEAFF
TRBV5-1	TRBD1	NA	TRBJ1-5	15	TGCGCCAGCAGCCCGACCGGGACAGGGGTTGGACCCCAGCATTTT	CASSPTGTGVGPQHF
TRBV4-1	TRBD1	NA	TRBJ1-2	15	TGCGCCAGCAGCCAAGACAGGGACAGGGGCTATGGCTACACCTTC	CASSQDRDRGYGYTF
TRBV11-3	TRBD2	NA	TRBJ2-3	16	TGTGCCAGCAGCCCCCAGGGACTAGCGGTCACAGATACGCAGTATTTT	CASSPQGLAVTDTQYF
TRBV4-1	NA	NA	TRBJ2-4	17	TGCGCCAGCAGCCAAGATTGGCCGGGGGACCACAAAAACATTCAGTACTTC	CASSQDWPGDHKNIQYF
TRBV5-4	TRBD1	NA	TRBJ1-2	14	TGTGCCAGCAGACCACCGTGGGACAGTTATGGCTACACCTTC	CASRPPWDSYGYTF
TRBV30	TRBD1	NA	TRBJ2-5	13	TGTGCCTGGGGGACAGGCACCCTGGAGACCCAGTACTTC	CAWGTGTLETQYF
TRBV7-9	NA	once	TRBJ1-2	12	TGTGCCAGCTCACAGGGCCCCTATGGCTACACCTTC	CASSQGPYGYTF
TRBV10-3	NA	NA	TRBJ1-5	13	TGTGCCTCCTCCGGACCGGGAGGTCAGCCCCAGCATTTT	CASSGPGGQPQHF
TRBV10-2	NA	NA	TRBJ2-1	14	TGCGCCAGCAAAACAGGGCCCATTTACAATGAGCAGTTCTTC	CASKTGPIYNEQFF
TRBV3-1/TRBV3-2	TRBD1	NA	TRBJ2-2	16	TGTGCCAGCAGCCTATCAGGGGGAACGAACACCGGGGAGCTGTTTTTT	CASSLSGGTNTGELFF
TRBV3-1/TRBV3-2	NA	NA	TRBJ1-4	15	TGTGCCAGCAGCCCGCGGGTAGGGGGATTCGAAAAACTGTTTTTT	CASSPRVGGFEKLFF
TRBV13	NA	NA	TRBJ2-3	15	TGTGCCAGCAGTCGCCAGGGGTTGAACACAGATACGCAGTATTTT	CASSRQGLNTDTQYF
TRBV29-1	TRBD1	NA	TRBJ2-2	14	TGCAGCGTGGGGCGGACAGGGGGTTCCGGGGAGCTGTTTTTT	CSVGRTGGSGELFF
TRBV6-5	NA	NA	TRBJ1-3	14	TGTGCCGGGTCGGAGGGGCGAGGGGGAAACACCATATATTTT	CAGSEGRGGNTIYF
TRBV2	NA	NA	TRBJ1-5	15	TGTGCCAGCAGCTCGACAAAGAATGTTAATCAGCCCCAGCATTTT	CASSSTKNVNQPQHF
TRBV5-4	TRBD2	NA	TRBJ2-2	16	TGTGCCAGCAGCATACCTAGCGGGGGGGCCACCGGGGAGCTGTTTTTT	CASSIPSGGATGELFF
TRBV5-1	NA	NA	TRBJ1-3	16	TGCGCCAGCAGCTGGGGGGGCATCCGCTCTGGAAACACCATATATTTT	CASSWGGIRSGNTIYF
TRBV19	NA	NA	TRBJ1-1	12	TGTGCCAGTAGCCCCTCGACAGTCGAAGCTTTCTTT	CASSPSTVEAFF
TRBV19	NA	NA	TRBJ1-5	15	TGTGCCAGTAGTATCGGGGGATATAGCAATCAGCCCCAGCATTTT	CASSIGGYSNQPQHF
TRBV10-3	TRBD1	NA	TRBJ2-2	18	TGTGCCATCAGTGAGTCGAGGCAGGGGGTCTGGAAAACCGGGGAGCTGTTTTTT	CAISESRQGVWKTGELFF
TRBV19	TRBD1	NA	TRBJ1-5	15	TGTGCCAGTAACCCGACAGGGATTGGCAATCAGCCCCAGCATTTT	CASNPTGIGNQPQHF
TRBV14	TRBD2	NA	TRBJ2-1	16	TGTGCCAGCAGCCCCGTCCGGGGGACTATCTACAATGAGCAGTTCTTC	CASSPVRGTIYNEQFF
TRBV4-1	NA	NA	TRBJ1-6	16	TGCGCCAGCAGCCAAGGACCGACGGGGTATAATTCACCCCTCCACTTT	CASSQGPTGYNSPLHF
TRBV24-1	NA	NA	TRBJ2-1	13	TGTGCCACCAGTGACCTAAACTTGAATGAGCAGTTCTTC	CATSDLNLNEQFF
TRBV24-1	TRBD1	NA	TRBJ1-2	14	TGTGCCACCAGTGCCGAGGGGGCCGGCTATGGCTACACCTTC	CATSAEGAGYGYTF
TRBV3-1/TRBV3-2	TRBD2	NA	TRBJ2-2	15	TGTGCCAGCGGTTTGGTATGGGGGGGGACCGGGGAGCTGTTTTTT	CASGLVWGGTGELFF
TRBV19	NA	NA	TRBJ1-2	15	TGTGCCAGTAGTTACCGGTCGGGCGGGTCGGGTGGCTACACCTTC	CASSYRSGGSGGYTF
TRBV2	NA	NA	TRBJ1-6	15	TGTGCCAGCAGCGCCTCTTTGGGGAGCAATTCACCCCTCCACTTT	CASSASLGSNSPLHF
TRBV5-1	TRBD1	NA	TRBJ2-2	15	TGCGCCAGCAGCTCCGGACAGGGTGGCGTCGGGGAGCTGTTTTTT	CASSSGQGGVGELFF
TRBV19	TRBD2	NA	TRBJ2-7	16	TGTGCCAGTAGTATGGCCCCTAGCGGGGGGCCCTACGAGCAGTACTTC	CASSMAPSGGPYEQYF
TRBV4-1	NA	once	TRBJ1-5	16	TGCGCCAGCAGCCAAGCTTTCGGACGGGGAAATCAGCCCCAGCATTTT	CASSQAFGRGNQPQHF